Only a few counts were recorded for the clone carrying this TCR beta chain. Its target is unknown. This record comes from a study of cytomegalovirus exposure and HLA in healthy donors. A multiplex PCR was run with 60 Vbeta primers and 13 Jbeta primers. Clones were read by immunoSEQ multiplex PCR, and TCRdb kept only the in-frame ones, dropping some. Of around 140,000 clones in the sample, around 80% were seen once. Study-wide findings and caveats: The HLA-A and HLA-B alleles of most subjects were reportedly predicted accurately from TCR beta sequences. A missense variant in DCLRE1C was later tied to TCR beta V- and J-gene trimming. In an earlier analysis, about 87% or about 30%: the productive usage of most TCR beta V segments.

Sequencing used PBMCs. The source is a young man in good health and CMV-seropositive.

CDR3 sequence reads: CASSPFRRMDTEAFF. The DNA of the CDR3 is TGTGCCAGCAGCCCCTTCCGGAGAATGGACACTGAAGCTTTCTTT. This chain connects TRBV5-5 to TRBJ1-1; D gene uncertain. Per germline, CDR1 SGHKS and CDR2 YYEKEE (reference sequence). Trimming shortened V by 4 bases and J by 3 bases, and 16 bases separated the two germline ends. The CDR3 length is 15 residues.